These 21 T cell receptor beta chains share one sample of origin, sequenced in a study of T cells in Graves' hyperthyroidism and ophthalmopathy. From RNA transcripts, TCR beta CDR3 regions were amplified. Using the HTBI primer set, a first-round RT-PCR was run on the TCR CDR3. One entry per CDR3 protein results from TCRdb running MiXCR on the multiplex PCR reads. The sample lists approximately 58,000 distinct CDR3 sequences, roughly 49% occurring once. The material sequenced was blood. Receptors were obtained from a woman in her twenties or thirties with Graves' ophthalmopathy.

As DNA, the CDR3 is TGTGCCAGCAGTATTGGACTGGAGGGGGATGAGCAGTTCTTC. Amino acid sequence: CASSIGLEGDEQFF. V gene TRBV7-9 combines with J gene TRBJ2-1; possibly TRBD1 or TRBD2 for D (6 bases each). The V end was cut by 6 bases, the J end by 8 bases, with 17 bases between. This CDR3 has 14 amino acids. CDR1 is SEHNR, CDR2 FQNEAQ, per germline (reference sequence).

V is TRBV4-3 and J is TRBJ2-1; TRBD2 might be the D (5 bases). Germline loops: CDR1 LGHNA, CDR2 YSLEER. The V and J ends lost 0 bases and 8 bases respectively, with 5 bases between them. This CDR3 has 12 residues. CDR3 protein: CASSQDGDEQFF. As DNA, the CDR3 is TGCGCCAGCAGCCAAGACGGGGATGAGCAGTTCTTC.

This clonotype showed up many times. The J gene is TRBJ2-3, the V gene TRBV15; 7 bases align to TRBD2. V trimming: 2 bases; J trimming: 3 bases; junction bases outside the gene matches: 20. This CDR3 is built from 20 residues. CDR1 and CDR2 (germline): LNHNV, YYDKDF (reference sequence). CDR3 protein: CATSRQRNSLSKGGTDTQYF. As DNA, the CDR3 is TGTGCCACCAGCAGACAGAGAAACTCTCTCAGTAAGGGAGGGACAGATACGCAGTATTTT.

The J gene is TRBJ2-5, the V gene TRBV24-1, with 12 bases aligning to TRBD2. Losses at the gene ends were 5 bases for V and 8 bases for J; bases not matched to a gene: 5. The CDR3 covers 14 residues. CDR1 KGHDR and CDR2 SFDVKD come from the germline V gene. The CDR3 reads CATSVTSGSKTQYF. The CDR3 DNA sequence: TGTGCCACCAGTGTGACTAGCGGGAGCAAAACCCAGTACTTC.

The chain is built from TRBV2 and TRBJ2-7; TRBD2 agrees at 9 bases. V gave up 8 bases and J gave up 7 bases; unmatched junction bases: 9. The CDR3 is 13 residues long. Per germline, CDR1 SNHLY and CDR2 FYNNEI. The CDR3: CASAGGPVKEQYF. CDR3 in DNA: TGTGCCAGCGCGGGAGGGCCAGTTAAAGAGCAGTACTTC.

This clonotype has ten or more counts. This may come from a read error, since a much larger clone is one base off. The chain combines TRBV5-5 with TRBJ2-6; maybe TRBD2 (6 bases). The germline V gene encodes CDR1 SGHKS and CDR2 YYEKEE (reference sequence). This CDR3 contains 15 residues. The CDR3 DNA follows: TGTGCCAGCAAGACCGGGAGCTCTGGGGCCAACGTCCTGGCTTTC. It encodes CASKTGSSGANVLAF.

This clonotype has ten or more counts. The CDR3 loop reads CASNGGAGLNTEAFF. The CDR3 DNA reads TGTGCCAGCAACGGGGGGGCAGGCCTTAACACTGAAGCTTTCTTT. The chain uses TRBV7-9 and TRBJ1-1; the D gene is possibly TRBD1 (6 bases). V was trimmed by 7 bases and J by 2 bases, leaving 17 bases between them. The CDR3 is 15 amino acids. Per germline, CDR1 SEHNR and CDR2 FQNEAQ (reference sequence).

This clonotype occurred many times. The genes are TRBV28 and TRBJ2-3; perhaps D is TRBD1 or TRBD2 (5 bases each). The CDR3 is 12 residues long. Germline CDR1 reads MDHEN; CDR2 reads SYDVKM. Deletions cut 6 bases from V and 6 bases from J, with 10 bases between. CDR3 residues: CASSLRGDTQYF. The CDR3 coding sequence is TGTGCCAGCAGCCTTCGGGGCGATACGCAGTATTTT.

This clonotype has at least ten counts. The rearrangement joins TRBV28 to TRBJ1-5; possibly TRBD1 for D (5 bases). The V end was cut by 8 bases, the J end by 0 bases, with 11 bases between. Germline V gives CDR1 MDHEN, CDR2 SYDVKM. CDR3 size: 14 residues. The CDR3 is CASRGHYSNQPQHF. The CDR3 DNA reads TGTGCCAGCCGTGGACATTATAGCAATCAGCCCCAGCATTTT.

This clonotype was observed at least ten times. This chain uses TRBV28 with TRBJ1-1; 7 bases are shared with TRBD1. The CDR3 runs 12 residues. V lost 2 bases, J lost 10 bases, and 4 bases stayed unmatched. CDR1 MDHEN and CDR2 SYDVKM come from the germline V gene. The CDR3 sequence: CASSLQDRRAFF. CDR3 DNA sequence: TGTGCCAGCAGTTTACAGGACAGGAGAGCTTTCTTT.

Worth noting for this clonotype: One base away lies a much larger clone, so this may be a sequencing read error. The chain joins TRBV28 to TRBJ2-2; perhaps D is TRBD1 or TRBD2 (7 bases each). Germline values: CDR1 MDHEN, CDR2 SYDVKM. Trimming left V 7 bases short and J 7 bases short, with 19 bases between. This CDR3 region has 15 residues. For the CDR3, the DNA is TGTGCCAGCAATTCCAACAGGGGAGGGATCGGGGAGCTGTTTTTT. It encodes CASNSNRGGIGELFF.

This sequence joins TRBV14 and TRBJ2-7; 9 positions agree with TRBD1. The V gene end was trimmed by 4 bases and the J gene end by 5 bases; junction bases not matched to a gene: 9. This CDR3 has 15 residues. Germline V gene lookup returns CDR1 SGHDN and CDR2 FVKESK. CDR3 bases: TGTGCCAGCAGCCTTACCGGGACAGGGTCCCACGAGCAGTACTTC. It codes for CASSLTGTGSHEQYF.

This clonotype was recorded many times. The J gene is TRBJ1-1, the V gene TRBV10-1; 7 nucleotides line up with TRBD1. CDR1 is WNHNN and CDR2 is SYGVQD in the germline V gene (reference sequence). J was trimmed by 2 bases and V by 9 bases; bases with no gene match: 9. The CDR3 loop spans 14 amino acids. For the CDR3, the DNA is TGCGCCAGTTCGACCGGGACAGCCAACACTGAAGCTTTCTTT. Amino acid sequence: CASSTGTANTEAFF.

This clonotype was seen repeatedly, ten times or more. The CDR3 bases are TGTGCCAGCAGAAATAGCGGTAAGGGGGCAGATACGCAGTATTTT. Its protein product is CASRNSGKGADTQYF. This chain links TRBV2 with TRBJ2-3; D is possibly TRBD1 or TRBD2 (6 bases each). Trimming stripped 6 bases from V and 4 bases from J, with 17 bases between. The V gene's germline CDR1 is SNHLY and CDR2 FYNNEI. The CDR3 loop spans 15 amino acids.

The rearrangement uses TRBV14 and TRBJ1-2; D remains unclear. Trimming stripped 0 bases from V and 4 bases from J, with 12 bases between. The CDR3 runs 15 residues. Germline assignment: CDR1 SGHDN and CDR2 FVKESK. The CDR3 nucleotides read TGTGCCAGCAGCCAAGAAAGCTGGGCTGGCTATGGCTACACCTTC. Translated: CASSQESWAGYGYTF.

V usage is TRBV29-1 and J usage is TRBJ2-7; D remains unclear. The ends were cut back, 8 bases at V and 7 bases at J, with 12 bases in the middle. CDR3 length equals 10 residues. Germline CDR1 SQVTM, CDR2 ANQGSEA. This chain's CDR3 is CSLTLGEQYF. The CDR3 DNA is TGCAGCTTGACCTTGGGGGAGCAGTACTTC.

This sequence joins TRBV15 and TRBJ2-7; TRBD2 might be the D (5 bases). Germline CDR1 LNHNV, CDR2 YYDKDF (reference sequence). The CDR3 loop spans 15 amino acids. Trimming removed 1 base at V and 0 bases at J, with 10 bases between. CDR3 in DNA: TGTGCCACCAGCAGAGGCCCGGGGAGCTCCTACGAGCAGTACTTC. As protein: CATSRGPGSSYEQYF.

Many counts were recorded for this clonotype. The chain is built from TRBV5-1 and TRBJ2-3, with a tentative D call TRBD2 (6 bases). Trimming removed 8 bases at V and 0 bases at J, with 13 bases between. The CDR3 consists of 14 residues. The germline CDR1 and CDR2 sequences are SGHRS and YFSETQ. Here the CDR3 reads CARPSRGSTDTQYF. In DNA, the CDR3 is TGCGCCAGACCCTCGCGGGGAAGCACAGATACGCAGTATTTT.

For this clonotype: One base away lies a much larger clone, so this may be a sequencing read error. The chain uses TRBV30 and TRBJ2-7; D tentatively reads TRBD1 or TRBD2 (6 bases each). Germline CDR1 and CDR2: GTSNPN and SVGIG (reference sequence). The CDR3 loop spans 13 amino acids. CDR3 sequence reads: CAWGVGGGYEQYF. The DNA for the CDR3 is TGTGCCTGGGGTGTGGGGGGCGGCTACGAGCAGTACTTC.

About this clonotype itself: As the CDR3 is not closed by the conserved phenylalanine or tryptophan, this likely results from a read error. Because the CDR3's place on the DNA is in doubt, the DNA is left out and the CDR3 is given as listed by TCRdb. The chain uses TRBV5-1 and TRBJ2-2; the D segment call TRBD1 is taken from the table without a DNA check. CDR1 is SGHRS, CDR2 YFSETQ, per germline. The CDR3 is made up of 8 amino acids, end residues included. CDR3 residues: CASGQGDA.

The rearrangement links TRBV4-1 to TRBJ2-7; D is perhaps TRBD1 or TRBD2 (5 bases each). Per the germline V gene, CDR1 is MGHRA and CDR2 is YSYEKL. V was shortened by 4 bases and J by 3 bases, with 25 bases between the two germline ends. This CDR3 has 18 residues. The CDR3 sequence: CASSPRRPGPGPNYEQYF. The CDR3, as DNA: TGCGCCAGCAGCCCCAGGAGGCCTGGGCCGGGACCCAACTACGAGCAGTACTTC.